This TCR beta chain was observed in a study of blood T cell repertoires in COVID-19. Study details: Acute-phase and convalescent COVID-19 samples originated in the United States, Italy and Spain. Nucleic acid was either cDNA or gDNA, and it came from T cells, B-cell-depleted T cells, or PBMCs.

J lost 7 bases, V lost 3 bases, and 9 bases had no gene match. CDR3 size: 15 residues. CDR1 SGHDN and CDR2 FVKESK come from the germline V gene. Authors' methods: Cell counts per sample came from amplifying reference gene primers. Generated by immunoSEQ multiplex PCR, the TCRdb table keeps only in-frame clones and is missing some. V and J calls and clone size are given by that table; D and trimming were obtained from the DNA. The repertoire consists of fewer than 300,000 clones, with around 89% occurring once and the leading ten covering about 0.8%. This TCR was sampled from a man younger than 45 with acute or convalescent COVID-19. Sample: peripheral blood. The rearrangement uses TRBV14 and TRBJ1-2, with TRBD1 identical over 9 bases. In DNA form, the CDR3 reads TGTGCCAGCAGCCAGAGGGACAGGGAGGCAGGTGGCTACACCTTC. Amino acids: CASSQRDREAGGYTF.